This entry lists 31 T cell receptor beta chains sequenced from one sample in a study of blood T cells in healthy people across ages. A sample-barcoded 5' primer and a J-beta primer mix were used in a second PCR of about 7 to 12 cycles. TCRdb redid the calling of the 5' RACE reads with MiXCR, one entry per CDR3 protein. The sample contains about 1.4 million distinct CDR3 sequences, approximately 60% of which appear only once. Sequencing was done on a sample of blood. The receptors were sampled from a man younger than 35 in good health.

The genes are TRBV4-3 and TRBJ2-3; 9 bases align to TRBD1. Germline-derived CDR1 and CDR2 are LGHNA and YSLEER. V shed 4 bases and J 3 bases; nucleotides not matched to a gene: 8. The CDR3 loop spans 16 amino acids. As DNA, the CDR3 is TGCGCCAGCAGCCCAGATTCCGGGACAGGGACAGATACGCAGTATTTT. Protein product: CASSPDSGTGTDTQYF.

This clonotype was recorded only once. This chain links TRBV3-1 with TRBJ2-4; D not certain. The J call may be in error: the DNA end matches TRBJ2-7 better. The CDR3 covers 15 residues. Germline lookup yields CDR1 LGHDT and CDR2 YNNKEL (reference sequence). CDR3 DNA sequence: TGTGCCAGCAGCCAAGCCTTTGGTGCCTCCTACGAGCAGTACTTC. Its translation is CASSQAFGASYEQYF.

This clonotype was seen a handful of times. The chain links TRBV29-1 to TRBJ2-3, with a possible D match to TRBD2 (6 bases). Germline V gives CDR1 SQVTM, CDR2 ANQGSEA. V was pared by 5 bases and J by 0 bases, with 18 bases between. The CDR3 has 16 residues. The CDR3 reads CSVYPSAAASTDTQYF. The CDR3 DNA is TGCAGCGTTTACCCTAGCGCTGCGGCTAGCACAGATACGCAGTATTTT.

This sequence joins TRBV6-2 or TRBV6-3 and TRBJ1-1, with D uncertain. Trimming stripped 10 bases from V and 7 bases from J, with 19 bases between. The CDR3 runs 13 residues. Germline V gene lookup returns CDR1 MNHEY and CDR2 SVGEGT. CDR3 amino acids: CATQIPLDGEAFF. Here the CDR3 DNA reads TGTGCCACCCAGATCCCCCTGGACGGTGAAGCTTTCTTT.

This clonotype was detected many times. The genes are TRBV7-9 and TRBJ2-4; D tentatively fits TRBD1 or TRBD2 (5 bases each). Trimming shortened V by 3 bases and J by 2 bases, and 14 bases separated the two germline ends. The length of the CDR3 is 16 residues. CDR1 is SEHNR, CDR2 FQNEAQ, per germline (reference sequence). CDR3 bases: TGTGCCAGCAGCTTGGGTGCCGGGACGTCCAAAAACATTCAGTACTTC. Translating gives CASSLGAGTSKNIQYF.

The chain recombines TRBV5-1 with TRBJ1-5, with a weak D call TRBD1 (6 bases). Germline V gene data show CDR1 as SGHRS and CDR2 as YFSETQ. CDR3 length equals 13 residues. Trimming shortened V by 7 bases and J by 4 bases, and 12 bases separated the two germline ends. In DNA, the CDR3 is TGCGCCAGCCCCGAGGGGGAGAATCAGCCCCAGCATTTT. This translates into CASPEGENQPQHF.

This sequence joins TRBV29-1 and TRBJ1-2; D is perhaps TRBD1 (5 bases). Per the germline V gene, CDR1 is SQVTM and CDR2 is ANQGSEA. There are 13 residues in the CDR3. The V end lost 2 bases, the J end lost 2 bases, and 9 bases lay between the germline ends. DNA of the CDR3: TGCAGCGTTGAAAGTCCAGGGAACTATGGCTACACCTTC. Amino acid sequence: CSVESPGNYGYTF.

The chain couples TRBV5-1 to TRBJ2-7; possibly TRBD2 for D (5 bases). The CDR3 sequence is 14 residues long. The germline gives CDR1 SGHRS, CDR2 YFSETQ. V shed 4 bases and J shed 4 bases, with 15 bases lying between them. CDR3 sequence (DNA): TGCGCCAGCAGCGAGGTCCGGAGGCCATACGAGCAGTACTTC. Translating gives CASSEVRRPYEQYF.

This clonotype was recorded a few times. This CDR3 reads CASRPRDRLYSPLHF. CDR3 sequence (DNA): TGTGCCAGCAGGCCTCGGGACAGACTCTATTCACCCCTCCACTTT. The chain links TRBV6-2 or TRBV6-3 to TRBJ1-6; 7 bases agree with TRBD1. Unmatched junction bases numbered 10, after V lost 6 bases and J lost 8 bases. Per germline, CDR1 MNHEY and CDR2 SVGEGT. The CDR3 totals 15 residues.

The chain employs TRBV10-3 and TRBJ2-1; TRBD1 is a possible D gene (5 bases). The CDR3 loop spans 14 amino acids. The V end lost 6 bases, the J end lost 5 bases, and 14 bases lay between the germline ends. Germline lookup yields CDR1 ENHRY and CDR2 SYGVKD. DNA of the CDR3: TGTGCCATCAGGGACACCAGGACCCACAATGAGCAGTTCTTC. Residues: CAIRDTRTHNEQFF.

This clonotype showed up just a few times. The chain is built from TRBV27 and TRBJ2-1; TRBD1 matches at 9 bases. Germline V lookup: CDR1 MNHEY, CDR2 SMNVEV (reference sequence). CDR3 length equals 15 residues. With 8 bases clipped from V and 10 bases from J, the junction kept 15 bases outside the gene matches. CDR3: CASSMTGTGSREQFF. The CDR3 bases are TGTGCCAGCTCGATGACCGGGACAGGGTCGAGAGAGCAGTTCTTC.

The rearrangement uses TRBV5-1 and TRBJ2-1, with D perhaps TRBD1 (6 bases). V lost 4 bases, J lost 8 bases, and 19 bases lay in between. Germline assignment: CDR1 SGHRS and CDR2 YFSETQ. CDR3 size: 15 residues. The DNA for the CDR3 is TGCGCCAGCAGCAAACCGACAGGATCGAACGATGAGCAGTTCTTC. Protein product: CASSKPTGSNDEQFF.

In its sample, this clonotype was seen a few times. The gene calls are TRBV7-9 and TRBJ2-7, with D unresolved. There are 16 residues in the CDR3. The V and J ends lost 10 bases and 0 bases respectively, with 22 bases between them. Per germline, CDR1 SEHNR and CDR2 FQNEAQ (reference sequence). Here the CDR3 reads CATRPDFILNSYEQYF. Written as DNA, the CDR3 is TGTGCCACCAGACCCGACTTCATTCTAAACTCCTACGAGCAGTACTTC.

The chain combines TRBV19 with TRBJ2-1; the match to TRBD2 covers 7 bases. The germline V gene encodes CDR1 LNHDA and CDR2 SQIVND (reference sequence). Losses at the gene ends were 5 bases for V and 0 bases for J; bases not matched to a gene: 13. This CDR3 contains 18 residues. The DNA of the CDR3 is TGTGCCAGTAGTCGGCGTGGGTGGCGGGAGAGCTCCTACAATGAGCAGTTCTTC. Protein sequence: CASSRRGWRESSYNEQFF.

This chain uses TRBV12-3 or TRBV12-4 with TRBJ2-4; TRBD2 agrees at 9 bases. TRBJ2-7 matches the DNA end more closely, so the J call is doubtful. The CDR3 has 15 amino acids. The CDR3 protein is CASSVSGSYLYEQYF. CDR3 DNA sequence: TGTGCCAGCAGTGTTAGCGGGAGTTACCTTTACGAGCAGTACTTC.

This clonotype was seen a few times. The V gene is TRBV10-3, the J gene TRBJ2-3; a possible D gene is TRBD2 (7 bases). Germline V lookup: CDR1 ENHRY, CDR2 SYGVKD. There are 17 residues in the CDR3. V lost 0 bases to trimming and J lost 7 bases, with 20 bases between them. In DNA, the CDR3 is TGTGCCATCAGTGAGTCGAGGGCGGGGGCAACTGGAAATACGCAGTATTTT. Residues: CAISESRAGATGNTQYF.

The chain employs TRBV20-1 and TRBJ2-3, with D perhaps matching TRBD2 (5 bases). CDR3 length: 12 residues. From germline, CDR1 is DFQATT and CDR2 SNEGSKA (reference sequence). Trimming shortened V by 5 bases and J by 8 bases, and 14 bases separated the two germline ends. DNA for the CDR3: TGCAGTGCTCCCCTAAATCGGGGTACGCAGTATTTT. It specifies CSAPLNRGTQYF.

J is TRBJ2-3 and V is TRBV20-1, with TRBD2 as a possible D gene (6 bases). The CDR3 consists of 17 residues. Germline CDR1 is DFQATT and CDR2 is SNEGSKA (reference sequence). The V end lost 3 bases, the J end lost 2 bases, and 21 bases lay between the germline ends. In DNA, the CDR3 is TGCAGTGCTAGCGGGCTAGCGCCGGAACAATACACAGATACGCAGTATTTT. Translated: CSASGLAPEQYTDTQYF.

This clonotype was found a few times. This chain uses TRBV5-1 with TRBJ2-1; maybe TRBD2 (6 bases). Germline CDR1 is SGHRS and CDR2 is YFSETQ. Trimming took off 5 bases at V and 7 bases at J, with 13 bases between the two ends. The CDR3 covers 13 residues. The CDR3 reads CASRPTSSNEQFF. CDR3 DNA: TGCGCCAGCAGGCCCACTAGCAGTAATGAGCAGTTCTTC.

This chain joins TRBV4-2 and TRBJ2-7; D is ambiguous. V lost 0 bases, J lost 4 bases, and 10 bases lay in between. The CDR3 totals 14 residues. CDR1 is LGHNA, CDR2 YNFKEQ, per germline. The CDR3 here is CASSQDTFGYEQYF. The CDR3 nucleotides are TGTGCCAGCAGCCAAGATACTTTCGGGTACGAGCAGTACTTC.

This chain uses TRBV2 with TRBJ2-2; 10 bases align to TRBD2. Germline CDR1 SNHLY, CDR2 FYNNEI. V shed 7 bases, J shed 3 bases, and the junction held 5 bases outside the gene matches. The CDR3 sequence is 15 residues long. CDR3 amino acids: CASTLAGEDTGELFF. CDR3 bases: TGTGCCAGCACCCTAGCGGGAGAAGACACCGGGGAGCTGTTTTTT.

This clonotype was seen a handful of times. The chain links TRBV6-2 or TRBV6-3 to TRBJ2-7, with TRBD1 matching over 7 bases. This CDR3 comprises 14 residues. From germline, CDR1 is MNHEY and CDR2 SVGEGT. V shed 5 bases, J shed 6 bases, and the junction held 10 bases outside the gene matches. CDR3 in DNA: TGTGCCAGCAGTACCCCAGGGGGTCTCTTCGAGCAGTACTTC. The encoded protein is CASSTPGGLFEQYF.

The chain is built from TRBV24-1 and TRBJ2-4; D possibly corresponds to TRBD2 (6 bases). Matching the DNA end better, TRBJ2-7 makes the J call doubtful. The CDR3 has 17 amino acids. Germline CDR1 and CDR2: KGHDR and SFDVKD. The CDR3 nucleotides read TGTGCCACCTCAAGCTTAGGACTACCAGGAGTACGCTACGAGCAGTACTTC. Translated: CATSSLGLPGVRYEQYF.

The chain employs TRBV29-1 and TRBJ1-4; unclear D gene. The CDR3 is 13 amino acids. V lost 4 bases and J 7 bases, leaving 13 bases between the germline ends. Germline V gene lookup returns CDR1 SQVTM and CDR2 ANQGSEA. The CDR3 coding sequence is TGCAGCGTTGCATGGGGTAGAGGTGAAAAACTGTTTTTT. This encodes CSVAWGRGEKLFF.

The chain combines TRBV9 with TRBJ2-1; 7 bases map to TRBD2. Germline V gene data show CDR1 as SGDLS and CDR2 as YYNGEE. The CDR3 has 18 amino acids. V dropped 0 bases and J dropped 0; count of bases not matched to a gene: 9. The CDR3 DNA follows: TGTGCCAGCAGCGTAGGACTAGCAGCTACGAGCTCCTACAATGAGCAGTTCTTC. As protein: CASSVGLAATSSYNEQFF. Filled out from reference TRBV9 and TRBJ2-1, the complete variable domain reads DSGVTQTPKHLITATGQRVTLRCSPRSGDLSVYWYQQSLDQGLQFLIQYYNGEERAKGNILERFSAQQFPDLHSELNLSSLELGDSALYFCASSVGLAATSSYNEQFFGPGTRLTVL.

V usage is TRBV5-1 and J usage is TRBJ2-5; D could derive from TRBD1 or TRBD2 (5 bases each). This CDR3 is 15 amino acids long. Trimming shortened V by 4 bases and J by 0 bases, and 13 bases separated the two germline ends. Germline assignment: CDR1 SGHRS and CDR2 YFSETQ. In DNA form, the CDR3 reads TGCGCCAGCAGCGAATCCGGGACGTACCAAGAGACCCAGTACTTC. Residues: CASSESGTYQETQYF.

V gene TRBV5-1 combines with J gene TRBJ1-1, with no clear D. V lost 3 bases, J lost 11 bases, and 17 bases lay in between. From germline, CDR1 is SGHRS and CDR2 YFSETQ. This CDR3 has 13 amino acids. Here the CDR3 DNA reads TGCGCCAGCAGCTACCTAGACCCAGAAGGGGCTTTCTTT. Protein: CASSYLDPEGAFF. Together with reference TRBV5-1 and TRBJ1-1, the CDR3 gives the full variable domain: KAGVTQTPRYLIKTRGQQVTLSCSPISGHRSVSWYQQTPGQGLQFLFEYFSETQRNKGNFPGRFSGRQFSNSRSEMNVSTLELGDSALYLCASSYLDPEGAFFGQGTRLTVV.

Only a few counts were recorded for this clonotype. CDR3 in DNA: TGTGCCAGCAGTCCCGGGACAGCGGCCCACACTGAAGCTTTCTTT. Translating it yields CASSPGTAAHTEAFF. The chain employs TRBV12-3 or TRBV12-4 and TRBJ1-1; 7 bases fit TRBD1. Losses at the gene ends were 5 bases for V and 3 bases for J; bases not matched to a gene: 9. The CDR3 is made up of 15 amino acids.

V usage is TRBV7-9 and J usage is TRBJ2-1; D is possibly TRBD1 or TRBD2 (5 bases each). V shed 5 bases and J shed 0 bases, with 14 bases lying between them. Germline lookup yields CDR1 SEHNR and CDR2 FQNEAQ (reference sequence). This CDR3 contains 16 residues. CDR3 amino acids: CASSPGTASSYNEQFF. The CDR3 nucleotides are TGTGCCAGCAGCCCCGGGACCGCCTCCTCCTACAATGAGCAGTTCTTC.

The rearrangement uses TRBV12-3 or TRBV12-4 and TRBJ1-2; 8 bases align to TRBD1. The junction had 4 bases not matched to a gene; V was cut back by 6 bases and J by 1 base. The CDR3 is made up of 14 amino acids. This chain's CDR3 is CASSRDRSNYGYTF. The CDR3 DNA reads TGTGCCAGCAGCCGGGACAGGAGTAACTATGGCTACACCTTC.

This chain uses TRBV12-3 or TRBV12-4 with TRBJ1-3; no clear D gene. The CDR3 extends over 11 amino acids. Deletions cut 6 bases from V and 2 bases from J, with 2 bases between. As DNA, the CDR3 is TGTGCCAGCAGCCCTGGAAACACCATATATTTT. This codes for CASSPGNTIYF.